Each of the 24 T cell receptor beta chains below was sequenced from the same sample in a study of response to subunit inactivated influenza vaccine. TCRdb processed the RT-PCR reads anew with MiXCR; each CDR3 protein has one entry. Of about 540,000 distinct CDR3 sequences detected, under 25% appear once; the ten largest clones hold about 2.8%. This same sample was also taken into another study, of T cells expressing NK-cell markers. That paper adds: TCR beta libraries carry UMIs added by 5'RACE template switching.

This specimen consisted of CD4+ T cells sorted from PBMCs, obtained about 11 days after vaccination. These receptors came from a man aged 45-65 years who received an inactivated influenza vaccine.

In its sample, this clonotype was seen a few times. The chain carries TRBV4-3 and TRBJ1-5; 8 positions agree with TRBD1. The CDR3 runs to 16 residues. Germline trimming cut 8 bases from V and 2 bases from J; bases unmatched to any gene: 11. Per germline, CDR1 LGHNA and CDR2 YSLEER. CDR3 DNA: TGCGCCAGCGTCCGCCCAGGGGGCTCGGGCAATCAGCCCCAGCATTTT. Protein sequence: CASVRPGGSGNQPQHF.

This clonotype was counted between two and nine times. The chain recombines TRBV20-1 with TRBJ2-3; no firm D call. The CDR3 sequence is 13 residues long. The V and J ends lost 5 bases and 6 bases respectively, with 15 bases between them. CDR1 and CDR2 (germline): DFQATT, SNEGSKA (reference sequence). CDR3 sequence reads: CSAGGTVRDTQYF. The CDR3 DNA reads as TGCAGTGCTGGCGGTACGGTTCGGGATACGCAGTATTTT.

The table lists this clonotype with many counts. V is TRBV4-2 and J is TRBJ2-1; D not resolved. This CDR3 comprises 16 residues. The V gene lost 1 base and the J gene lost 0 bases, with 10 bases spanning the gap. Per germline, CDR1 LGHNA and CDR2 YNFKEQ. The CDR3 protein is CASSQVADLSYNEQFF. CDR3 sequence (DNA): TGTGCCAGCAGCCAAGTCGCTGACCTCTCCTACAATGAGCAGTTCTTC.

This clonotype was seen many times. The chain links TRBV10-3 to TRBJ2-7; D is undetermined. Between the trimmed V and J ends, which lost 4 bases and 0 bases, there was a span of 13 bases. The germline V gene encodes CDR1 ENHRY and CDR2 SYGVKD. The CDR3 covers 15 residues. In nucleotides, the CDR3 is TGTGCCATCAGTGGCACAGCCGTAGGCTCCTACGAGCAGTACTTC. This codes for CAISGTAVGSYEQYF.

The V gene is TRBV2, the J gene TRBJ2-5; 10 positions match TRBD2. Germline lookup yields CDR1 SNHLY and CDR2 FYNNEI. Trimming cost V 7 bases and J 1 base; bases outside gene matches: 0. The CDR3 length is 13 residues. In DNA, the CDR3 is TGTGCCAGCAAGCGGGGGGGCCAAGAGACCCAGTACTTC. Protein: CASKRGGQETQYF.

This clonotype has just a few counts. The rearrangement joins TRBV7-6 to TRBJ2-7; 8 bases agree with TRBD1. CDR3 length equals 15 residues. The germline V gene has CDR1 SGHVS and CDR2 FNYEAQ. Trimming took 3 bases from V and 6 from J; bases not matched to a gene: 10. CDR3 region: CASSLGQGATSEQYF. The CDR3 region has the DNA TGTGCCAGCAGCTTGGGGCAGGGGGCGACCTCCGAGCAGTACTTC.

V gene TRBV9 combines with J gene TRBJ2-1, with TRBD2 matching 11 bases. The CDR3 is 16 amino acids. Germline values: CDR1 SGDLS, CDR2 YYNGEE. After removal of 0 bases from V and 5 bases from J, the junction contained 4 bases not matched to a gene. The CDR3 region has the DNA TGTGCCAGCAGCGTAGCTAGCGGGGGGCTAAACAATGAGCAGTTCTTC. The encoded protein is CASSVASGGLNNEQFF.

This clonotype occurred a few times. V usage is TRBV14 and J usage is TRBJ2-7; 7 bases are a match to TRBD1. The CDR3 has 14 amino acids. V gave up 1 base and J gave up 6 bases; unmatched junction bases: 6. CDR1 is SGHDN, CDR2 FVKESK, per germline. The CDR3 loop is CASSQGQGVSEQYF. The CDR3 DNA is TGTGCCAGCAGCCAAGGACAGGGAGTAAGCGAGCAGTACTTC.

This clonotype was recorded a few times. The V gene is TRBV7-8, the J gene TRBJ2-1; D might be TRBD2 (7 bases). This CDR3 has 16 residues. Trimming removed 3 bases at V and 9 bases at J, with 21 bases between. In germline, CDR1 is SGHVS, CDR2 FQNEAQ. The CDR3 DNA sequence: TGTGCCAGCAGCTTGGGTGGTGGGGGGGGGCTCCTTGAGCAGTTCTTC. Translation gives CASSLGGGGGLLEQFF.

This clonotype was seen a handful of times. This sequence joins TRBV29-1 and TRBJ1-4; D remains ambiguous. The CDR3 is made up of 13 amino acids. Trimming took 0 bases from V and 6 from J, leaving 8 bases between them. Germline V gives CDR1 SQVTM, CDR2 ANQGSEA. This CDR3 is CSVEEGSDEKLFF. CDR3 nucleotide sequence: TGCAGCGTTGAAGAGGGGAGTGATGAAAAACTGTTTTTT. The whole variable domain, filled in from reference TRBV29-1 and TRBJ1-4, reads SAVISQKPSRDICQRGTSLTIQCQVDSQVTMMFWYRQQPGQSLTLIATANQGSEATYESGFVIDKFPISRPNLTFSTLTVSNMSPEDSSIYLCSVEEGSDEKLFFGSGTQLSVL.

The chain combines TRBV9 with TRBJ2-5, with a tentative D call TRBD2 (7 bases). This CDR3 has 15 amino acids. CDR1 is SGDLS, CDR2 YYNGEE, per germline. Deletions cut 3 bases from V and 5 bases from J, with 17 bases between. CDR3 residues: CASSAWDTGRETQYF. For the CDR3, the DNA is TGTGCCAGCAGCGCCTGGGACACCGGGAGGGAGACCCAGTACTTC.

In the case of this clonotype: A single base separates this from a much larger clone, so it may be a read error. The chain is built from TRBV12-3 or TRBV12-4 and TRBJ2-1; 9 bases are shared with TRBD2. The CDR3 runs 15 residues. DNA for the CDR3: TGTGTCAGCAGACCACGAGGGCGGGAGGGCAATGAGCAGTTCTTC. Translated: CVSRPRGREGNEQFF.

This clonotype occurred a few times. This chain uses TRBV20-1 with TRBJ2-7, with D hard to call. This CDR3 contains 14 residues. Germline V gives CDR1 DFQATT, CDR2 SNEGSKA (reference sequence). V was pared by 1 base and J by 0 bases, with 10 bases between. The CDR3 sequence is CSARGVATSYEQYF. The CDR3 DNA is TGCAGTGCTAGAGGAGTGGCTACCTCCTACGAGCAGTACTTC.

J is TRBJ1-2 and V is TRBV10-3, with no clear D. This CDR3 region has 15 residues. Germline CDR1 is ENHRY and CDR2 is SYGVKD. Trimming shortened V by 5 bases and J by 2 bases, and 15 bases separated the two germline ends. CDR3 nucleotide sequence: TGTGCCATCAGTCTCTCGATCGAGGCGAACTATGGCTACACCTTC. It specifies CAISLSIEANYGYTF.

The CDR3 is CASSQENSMDRVGYGYTF. Here the CDR3 DNA reads TGTGCCAGCAGCCAAGAAAATTCTATGGACCGGGTCGGGTATGGCTACACCTTC. This chain uses TRBV4-2 with TRBJ1-2; D is uncertain. Germline assignment: CDR1 LGHNA and CDR2 YNFKEQ. The ends were cut back, 0 bases at V and 5 bases at J, with 22 bases in the middle. The CDR3 runs to 18 residues.

This clonotype was counted between two and nine times. This chain connects TRBV24-1 to TRBJ2-1; 16 bases are a match to TRBD2. The germline CDR1 and CDR2 sequences are KGHDR and SFDVKD. Unmatched junction bases numbered 8, after V lost 4 bases and J lost 9 bases. The CDR3 covers 17 residues. As DNA, the CDR3 is TGTGCCACCAGTGACCTAGGGACTAGCGGGAGGGCCGTTGAGCAGTTCTTC. It codes for CATSDLGTSGRAVEQFF.

This clonotype turned up a few times. CDR3 bases: TGTGCCTGGAGTGTACAGTCCTCCCAGCGTAATTCACCCCTCCACTTT. As protein: CAWSVQSSQRNSPLHF. The chain recombines TRBV30 with TRBJ1-6; the D is unclear. V was pared by 0 bases and J by 6 bases, with 15 bases between. This CDR3 contains 16 residues. In germline, CDR1 is GTSNPN, CDR2 SVGIG (reference sequence).

In its sample, this clonotype was seen a few times. The chain joins TRBV7-6 to TRBJ2-7; the D gene is possibly TRBD2 (6 bases). The germline gives CDR1 SGHVS, CDR2 FNYEAQ. Between the trimmed V and J ends, which lost 1 base and 4 bases, there was a span of 17 bases. The length of the CDR3 is 16 residues. CDR3 nucleotides: TGTGCCAGCAGCTTAGTCTCCGGGGGAGCAGAATACGAGCAGTACTTC. This codes for CASSLVSGGAEYEQYF.

There are a few counts of this clonotype. The chain couples TRBV9 to TRBJ2-5; D possibly corresponds to TRBD1 (6 bases). V shed 4 bases and J shed 0 bases, with 13 bases lying between them. This CDR3 has 15 amino acids. Germline V gene sequence: CDR1 SGDLS, CDR2 YYNGEE. The CDR3 region is CASSPLTGHQETQYF. Written as DNA, the CDR3 is TGTGCCAGCAGCCCCCTGACAGGCCACCAAGAGACCCAGTACTTC. Full variable domain (outside the CDR3, taken from reference TRBV9 and TRBJ2-5): DSGVTQTPKHLITATGQRVTLRCSPRSGDLSVYWYQQSLDQGLQFLIQYYNGEERAKGNILERFSAQQFPDLHSELNLSSLELGDSALYFCASSPLTGHQETQYFGPGTRLLVL.

J is TRBJ2-2 and V is TRBV12-3 or TRBV12-4, with D possibly TRBD1 on 6 matching bases. V was cut by 7 bases and J by 4 bases, with 13 bases left in between. The CDR3 is 14 residues long. The CDR3, as DNA: TGTGCCAGCACTTACCTCAGGGGCACCGGGGAGCTGTTTTTT. Translating gives CASTYLRGTGELFF.

The J gene is TRBJ2-1, the V gene TRBV20-1, with D tentatively TRBD1 or TRBD2 (6 bases each). The germline V gene encodes CDR1 DFQATT and CDR2 SNEGSKA (reference sequence). The V end was cut by 1 base, the J end by 7 bases, with 11 bases between. The CDR3 extends over 13 amino acids. The CDR3 DNA sequence: TGCAGTGCTAGAGCGGGGGCCGGAAATGAGCAGTTCTTC. This encodes CSARAGAGNEQFF.

This clonotype was counted a few times. This rearrangement joins TRBV11-2 to TRBJ2-1, with 8 bases matching TRBD1. The CDR3 consists of 15 residues. The germline CDR1 and CDR2 sequences are SGHAT and FQNNGV. The V and J ends lost 0 bases and 3 bases, in that order; junction bases with no gene match: 1. The CDR3 spells CASSLEGQDYNEQFF. The DNA of the CDR3 is TGTGCCAGCAGCTTAGAGGGACAGGACTACAATGAGCAGTTCTTC.

The genes are TRBV5-5 and TRBJ1-2, with 7 bases aligning to TRBD1. Germline V gene data show CDR1 as SGHKS and CDR2 as YYEKEE (reference sequence). CDR3 size: 13 residues. The J segment lost 2 bases and the V segment lost 6 bases, leaving 4 bases of the junction unmatched. The CDR3 region has the DNA TGTGCCAGCATGGCAGGGGGGAACTATGGCTACACCTTC. Its protein is CASMAGGNYGYTF.

This clonotype was detected ten times or more. The chain recombines TRBV5-5 with TRBJ2-7; possible D gene TRBD2, 6 bases. The germline CDR1 and CDR2 sequences are SGHKS and YYEKEE (reference sequence). This CDR3 is 15 amino acids long. Trimming took 1 base from V and 0 from J, leaving 11 bases between them. CDR3 sequence: CASSLSGGSSYEQYF. CDR3 in DNA: TGTGCCAGCAGCTTGAGTGGGGGGAGCTCCTACGAGCAGTACTTC. The full variable domain, completed using reference TRBV5-5 and TRBJ2-7, is DAGVTQSPTHLIKTRGQQVTLRCSPISGHKSVSWYQQVLGQGPQFIFQYYEKEERGRGNFPDRFSARQFPNYSSELNVNALLLGDSALYLCASSLSGGSSYEQYFGPGTRLTVT.